This T cell receptor (beta chain) comes out of a study of shared clonotypes between healthy human individuals. Study findings and constraints: Depth of sequencing was expected to influence donor clonotype sharing.

The V gene's germline CDR1 is SGHRS and CDR2 YFSETQ. V shed 0 bases and J shed 5 bases, with 13 bases lying between them. The CDR3 is made up of 15 amino acids. On this clone itself: Its antigen is undetermined.

The assay was immunoSEQ multiplex PCR, and TCRdb's table has in-frame clones only and misses some. The data hold some 2.3 million clones, with more than 80% observed a single time. Material: naive CD4+ T cells from PBMCs. Subset given: CD45RA+ positively selected. The receptor comes from a man aged 18 to 29 in good health. Some clones in this sample may be carry-over from other donors' samples. J is TRBJ2-3 and V is TRBV5-1, with D hard to call. DNA for the CDR3: TGCGCCAGCAGCTTGGCCCTGCGGTCGCTAGATACGCAGTATTTT. Its translation: CASSLALRSLDTQYF.